One and the same sample provided the 26 T cell receptor beta chains below, sequenced in a study of preoperative IRX-2 immunotherapy in early breast cancer. The treatment is: preoperative locoregional IRX-2 cytokine immunotherapy. Sequenced by immunoSEQ multiplex PCR; TCRdb stores in-frame clones only, minus some. The sample yields approximately 44,000 clones, about 95% seen once. The sequencing used tumor tissue, collected after IRX-2 immunotherapy. The receptors stem from a human donor with breast cancer.

J is TRBJ2-5 and V is TRBV5-4; D is perhaps TRBD1 or TRBD2 (5 bases each). The V gene's germline CDR1 is SGHNT and CDR2 YYREEE (reference sequence). This CDR3 has 14 residues. Between the trimmed V and J ends, which lost 2 bases and 2 bases, there was a span of 10 bases. CDR3 loop: CASSLSGLQETQYF. As DNA, the CDR3 is TGTGCCAGCAGCTTATCGGGGCTACAAGAGACCCAGTACTTC.

The chain uses TRBV5-1 and TRBJ1-1, with D possibly being TRBD1 (5 bases). This CDR3 contains 13 residues. Per the germline V gene, CDR1 is SGHRS and CDR2 is YFSETQ. With 0 bases removed from V and 6 bases from J, the gap between germline ends came to 9 bases. The CDR3 DNA is TGCGCCAGCAGCTTGGGCAGGGCCCCTGAAGCTTTCTTT. Amino acids: CASSLGRAPEAFF. The complete variable domain, with remaining parts taken from reference TRBV5-1 and TRBJ1-1, reads KAGVTQTPRYLIKTRGQQVTLSCSPISGHRSVSWYQQTPGQGLQFLFEYFSETQRNKGNFPGRFSGRQFSNSRSEMNVSTLELGDSALYLCASSLGRAPEAFFGQGTRLTVV.

This chain joins TRBV11-2 and TRBJ2-3, with D unresolved. Germline-derived CDR1 and CDR2 are SGHAT and FQNNGV. Trimming removed 5 bases from V and 5 bases from J, with 11 bases in between. The CDR3 is 13 amino acids. The CDR3 DNA sequence: TGTGCCAGCAGCCGCGGCGGCCTAGATACGCAGTATTTT. It codes for CASSRGGLDTQYF.

This chain joins TRBV7-8 and TRBJ1-4, with D unclear. With 1 base removed from V and 8 bases from J, the gap between germline ends came to 11 bases. Germline values: CDR1 SGHVS, CDR2 FQNEAQ. This CDR3 has 14 amino acids. CDR3 amino acids: CASSLGGGREKLFF. CDR3 sequence (DNA): TGTGCCAGCAGCTTAGGGGGTGGAAGGGAAAAACTGTTTTTT.

The table lists this clone with a count of one. The chain employs TRBV27 and TRBJ2-3; D remains ambiguous. Per the germline V gene, CDR1 is MNHEY and CDR2 is SMNVEV (reference sequence). This CDR3 contains 15 residues. Trimming removed 7 bases at V and 4 bases at J, with 18 bases between. CDR3: CASKSPSFPPDTQYF. The CDR3 DNA reads as TGTGCCAGCAAAAGTCCCAGCTTCCCCCCAGATACGCAGTATTTT.

The chain couples TRBV28 to TRBJ2-5; no reliable D call. This CDR3 spans 13 amino acids. Per the germline V gene, CDR1 is MDHEN and CDR2 is SYDVKM. Between the trimmed V and J ends, which lost 10 bases and 4 bases, there was a span of 16 bases. For the CDR3, the DNA is TGTGCCACCCACCTTTACCCGGGAGAGACCCAGTACTTC. This encodes CATHLYPGETQYF. Full variable domain (rest looked up from reference TRBV28 and TRBJ2-5): DVKVTQSSRYLVKRTGEKVFLECVQDMDHENMFWYRQDPGLGLRLIYFSYDVKMKEKGDIPEGYSVSREKKERFSLILESASTNQTSMYLCATHLYPGETQYFGPGTRLLVL.

This clone has just a few counts. The genes are TRBV18 and TRBJ1-2; 7 nucleotides match TRBD1. CDR1 is KGHSH and CDR2 is LQKENI in the germline V gene. With V trimmed by 3 bases and J by 3 bases, 1 base remained unmatched. The length of the CDR3 is 13 residues. The CDR3 spells CASSPDRDYGYTF. The CDR3 DNA is TGTGCCAGCTCACCTGACAGGGACTATGGCTACACCTTC.

In its sample, this clone was seen once. V and J are TRBV19 and TRBJ2-6; the D is unclear. This CDR3 contains 14 residues. V lost 5 bases to trimming and J lost 0 bases, with 5 bases between them. The germline V gene has CDR1 LNHDA and CDR2 SQIVND (reference sequence). CDR3 sequence: CASSPNSGANVLTF. In DNA, the CDR3 is TGTGCCAGTAGTCCGAACTCTGGGGCCAACGTCCTGACTTTC.

The rearrangement links TRBV5-4 to TRBJ2-7; D unclear. This CDR3 contains 15 residues. The V end lost 0 bases, the J end lost 0 bases, and 10 bases lay between the germline ends. Germline V gene data show CDR1 as SGHNT and CDR2 as YYREEE (reference sequence). The CDR3 nucleotides are TGTGCCAGCAGCTTGGGACGGAAGAGCTCCTACGAGCAGTACTTC. Translation: CASSLGRKSSYEQYF.

This sequence joins TRBV19 and TRBJ2-7; 9 bases match TRBD1. Germline CDR1 reads LNHDA; CDR2 reads SQIVND (reference sequence). Trimming took 4 bases from V and 6 from J; bases not matched to a gene: 13. CDR3 size: 16 residues. CDR3 protein: CASSTLPGQGLSEQYF. CDR3 coding DNA: TGTGCCAGTAGTACCCTCCCGGGACAGGGTTTATCCGAGCAGTACTTC.

This chain uses TRBV7-9 with TRBJ1-1, with no clear D. With 1 base removed from V and 4 bases from J, the gap between germline ends came to 7 bases. This CDR3 is built from 13 residues. Germline V CDR1 and CDR2: SEHNR, FQNEAQ (reference sequence). For the CDR3, the DNA is TGTGCCAGCAGCTTAGATCCGGGCACTGAAGCTTTCTTT. Its translation: CASSLDPGTEAFF.

The rearrangement links TRBV28 to TRBJ2-5, with D tentatively TRBD1 (6 bases). The J call is uncertain, as TRBJ2-7 better fits the DNA end. The CDR3 consists of 12 residues. Germline CDR1 and CDR2: MDHEN and SYDVKM. CDR3 nucleotide sequence: TGTGCCAGCAGCCGGCAGGGGTACGAGCAGTACTTC. It yields the protein CASSRQGYEQYF.

The chain recombines TRBV19 with TRBJ1-1, with D possibly being TRBD1 (6 bases). The V end was cut by 3 bases, the J end by 8 bases, with 10 bases between. This CDR3 is 12 amino acids long. Germline-derived CDR1 and CDR2 are LNHDA and SQIVND (reference sequence). CDR3 in amino acids: CASSMWGAEAFF. Written as DNA, the CDR3 is TGTGCCAGTAGTATGTGGGGGGCGGAAGCTTTCTTT.

The gene calls are TRBV5-1 and TRBJ1-4, with a possible D match to TRBD1 (5 bases). V was trimmed by 2 bases and J by 8 bases, leaving 16 bases between them. The CDR3 contains 15 residues. The germline CDR1 and CDR2 sequences are SGHRS and YFSETQ. The CDR3 sequence: CASSFGTHPSEKLFF. The CDR3 DNA reads TGCGCCAGCAGCTTTGGGACGCATCCCTCCGAAAAACTGTTTTTT.

The chain is built from TRBV28 and TRBJ1-2; possible D gene TRBD1, 5 bases. The CDR3 covers 16 residues. In germline, CDR1 is MDHEN, CDR2 SYDVKM. Trimming took off 6 bases at V and 3 bases at J, with 20 bases between the two ends. CDR3: CASSSPSARDDYGYTF. In DNA form, the CDR3 reads TGTGCCAGCAGCTCCCCTTCTGCCAGGGATGACTATGGCTACACCTTC.

The count of this clone is one. The gene calls are TRBV19 and TRBJ1-2, with D perhaps matching TRBD1 (5 bases). Trimming took 5 bases from V and 4 from J, leaving 11 bases between them. Germline V CDR1 and CDR2: LNHDA, SQIVND (reference sequence). The CDR3 runs 13 residues. The CDR3 sequence is CASSSWGSYGYTF. The CDR3 DNA is TGTGCCAGTAGTTCCTGGGGCAGCTATGGCTACACCTTC.

This sequence joins TRBV6-4 and TRBJ1-1; the D is unclear. Trimming took off 5 bases at V and 0 bases at J, with 7 bases between the two ends. Germline loops: CDR1 MRHNA, CDR2 SNTAGT. The CDR3 contains 13 residues. CDR3 sequence: CASSTGLNTEAFF. CDR3 nucleotide sequence: TGTGCCAGCAGTACGGGTCTGAACACTGAAGCTTTCTTT.

The rearrangement links TRBV30 to TRBJ1-2; no reliable D call. CDR1 and CDR2 from the germline V gene are GTSNPN and SVGIG (reference sequence). The CDR3 totals 15 residues. The V end was cut by 0 bases, the J end by 0 bases, with 11 bases between. The CDR3 sequence: CAWSVLGRANYGYTF. CDR3 in DNA: TGTGCCTGGAGTGTTTTAGGCAGAGCTAACTATGGCTACACCTTC.

CDR3 bases: TGTGCCAGCAGCCATTATACCGCAGGGAGGGGGGAAGCTTTCTTT. Encoded protein: CASSHYTAGRGEAFF. V usage is TRBV11-2 and J usage is TRBJ1-1; D might be TRBD1 (6 bases). CDR1 SGHAT and CDR2 FQNNGV come from the germline V gene. V was clipped by 5 bases and J by 8 bases, with 21 bases between them. CDR3 length equals 15 residues.

V usage is TRBV13 and J usage is TRBJ2-5; D is uncertain. This CDR3 region has 11 residues. From germline, CDR1 is PRHDT and CDR2 FYEKMQ (reference sequence). V lost 5 bases and J 5 bases, leaving 6 bases between the germline ends. The CDR3 protein is CASSGRETQYF. The CDR3 nucleotides read TGTGCCAGCAGCGGACGGGAGACCCAGTACTTC.

The chain couples TRBV5-4 to TRBJ2-3; a possible D gene is TRBD2 (6 bases). Germline assignment: CDR1 SGHNT and CDR2 YYREEE (reference sequence). The CDR3 extends over 15 amino acids. The V end lost 0 bases, the J end lost 8 bases, and 16 bases lay between the germline ends. CDR3 protein: CASSLVWEDGGTQYF. The CDR3 DNA is TGTGCCAGCAGCTTGGTTTGGGAAGACGGGGGTACGCAGTATTTT.

CDR3 nucleotide sequence: TGTGCCAGCAGCCAAGATACCGGGACTAGCGGCTACGAGCAGTACTTC. This translates into CASSQDTGTSGYEQYF. The chain employs TRBV4-2 and TRBJ2-5, with 11 bases matching TRBD2. The tail of the sequence fits TRBJ2-7 better, so the J call may be wrong. The CDR3 totals 16 residues. Germline V gene sequence: CDR1 LGHNA, CDR2 YNFKEQ.

This chain connects TRBV7-8 to TRBJ1-6; D unresolved. The V end was cut by 1 base, the J end by 13 bases, with 11 bases between. In germline, CDR1 is SGHVS, CDR2 FQNEAQ. The CDR3 runs 13 residues. The CDR3 loop is CASSLVRPFPLHF. In nucleotides, the CDR3 is TGTGCCAGCAGCTTAGTTCGGCCTTTTCCCCTCCACTTT.

This chain joins TRBV28 and TRBJ1-3; TRBD1 agrees at 11 bases. This CDR3 has 17 amino acids. Per the germline V gene, CDR1 is MDHEN and CDR2 is SYDVKM. J lost 4 bases, V lost 5 bases, and 10 bases had no gene match. The CDR3 nucleotides are TGTGCCAGCAGTCCCAAACTTGGACAGGGGGCCGGAAACACCATATATTTT. As protein: CASSPKLGQGAGNTIYF.

This chain connects TRBV4-3 to TRBJ1-2, with D unresolved. Germline V lookup: CDR1 LGHNA, CDR2 YSLEER. This CDR3 has 15 residues. Trimming removed 1 base from V and 3 bases from J, with 12 bases in between. The CDR3 nucleotides read TGCGCCAGCAGCCAAGGTCCCGAAGCACACTATGGCTACACCTTC. Translation gives CASSQGPEAHYGYTF.

This chain uses TRBV18 with TRBJ2-1; D call uncertain. The V end was cut by 2 bases, the J end by 10 bases, with 12 bases between. Germline V gene sequence: CDR1 KGHSH, CDR2 LQKENI. The CDR3 loop spans 13 amino acids. The CDR3 spells CASSPGLNAEQFF. The CDR3 nucleotides read TGTGCCAGCTCACCAGGGTTGAATGCGGAGCAGTTCTTC.